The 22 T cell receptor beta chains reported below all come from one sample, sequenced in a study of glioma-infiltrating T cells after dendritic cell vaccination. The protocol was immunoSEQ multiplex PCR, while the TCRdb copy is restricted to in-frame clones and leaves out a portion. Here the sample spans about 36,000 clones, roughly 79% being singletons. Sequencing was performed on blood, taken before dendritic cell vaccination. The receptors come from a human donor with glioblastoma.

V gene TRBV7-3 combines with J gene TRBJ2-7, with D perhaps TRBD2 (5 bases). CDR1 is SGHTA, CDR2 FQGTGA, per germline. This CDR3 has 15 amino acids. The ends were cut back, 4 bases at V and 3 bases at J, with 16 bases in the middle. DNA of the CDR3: TGTGCCAGCAGCTCCGGAGGCTCATTGAGCTACGAGCAGTACTTC. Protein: CASSSGGSLSYEQYF.

The CDR3 bases are TGTGCCAGCAGCCCCCAGACAGCGGGAACTGGAAACACCATATATTTT. Amino acid sequence: CASSPQTAGTGNTIYF. The V and J genes are TRBV7-2 and TRBJ1-3, with D possibly being TRBD1 (5 bases). The CDR3 spans 16 residues. In germline, CDR1 is SGHTA, CDR2 FQGNSA. V shed 5 bases and J shed 2 bases, with 16 bases lying between them. The complete variable domain, with remaining parts taken from reference TRBV7-2 and TRBJ1-3, reads GAGVSQSPSNKVTEKGKDVELRCDPISGHTALYWYRQSLGQGLEFLIYFQGNSAPDKSGLPSDRFSAERTGGSVSTLTIQRTQQEDSAVYLCASSPQTAGTGNTIYFGEGSWLTVV.

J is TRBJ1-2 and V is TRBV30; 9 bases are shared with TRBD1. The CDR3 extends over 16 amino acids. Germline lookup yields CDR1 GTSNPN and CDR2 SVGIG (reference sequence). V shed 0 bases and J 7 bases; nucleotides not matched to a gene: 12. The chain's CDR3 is CAWSVLVGDRERGYTF. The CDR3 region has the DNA TGTGCCTGGAGTGTCCTGGTCGGGGACAGGGAGCGTGGCTACACCTTC.

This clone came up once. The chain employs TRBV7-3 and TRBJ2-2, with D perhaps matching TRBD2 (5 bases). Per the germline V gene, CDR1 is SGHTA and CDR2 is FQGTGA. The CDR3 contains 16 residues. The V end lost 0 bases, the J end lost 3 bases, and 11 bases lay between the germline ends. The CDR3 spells CASSLTEDSYTGELFF. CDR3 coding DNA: TGTGCCAGCAGCTTAACGGAGGACTCTTACACCGGGGAGCTGTTTTTT.

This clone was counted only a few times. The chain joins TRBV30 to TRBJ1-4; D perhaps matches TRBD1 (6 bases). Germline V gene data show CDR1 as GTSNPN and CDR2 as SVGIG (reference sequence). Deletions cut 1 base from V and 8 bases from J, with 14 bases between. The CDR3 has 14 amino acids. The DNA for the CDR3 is TGTGCCTGGAGTGGAGGGGGACCCCAGGAAAAACTGTTTTTT. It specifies CAWSGGGPQEKLFF. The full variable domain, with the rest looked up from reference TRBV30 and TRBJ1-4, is SQTIHQWPATLVQPVGSPLSLECTVEGTSNPNLYWYRQAAGRGLQLLFYSVGIGQISSEVPQNLSASRPQDRQFILSSKKLLLSDSGFYLCAWSGGGPQEKLFFGSGTQLSVL.

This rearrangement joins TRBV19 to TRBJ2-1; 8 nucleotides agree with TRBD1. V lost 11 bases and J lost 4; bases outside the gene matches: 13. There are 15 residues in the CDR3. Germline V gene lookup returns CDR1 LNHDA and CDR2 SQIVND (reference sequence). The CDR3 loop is CAQGIDRGRYNEQFF. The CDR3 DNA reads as TGTGCCCAGGGCATAGACAGGGGCCGATACAATGAGCAGTTCTTC.

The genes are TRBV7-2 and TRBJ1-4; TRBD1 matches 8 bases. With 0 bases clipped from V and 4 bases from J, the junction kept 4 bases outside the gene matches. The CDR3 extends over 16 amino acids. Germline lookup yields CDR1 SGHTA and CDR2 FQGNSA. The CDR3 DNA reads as TGTGCCAGCAGCTTAGCCGGCAGGGGGCTTAATGAAAAACTGTTTTTT. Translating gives CASSLAGRGLNEKLFF.

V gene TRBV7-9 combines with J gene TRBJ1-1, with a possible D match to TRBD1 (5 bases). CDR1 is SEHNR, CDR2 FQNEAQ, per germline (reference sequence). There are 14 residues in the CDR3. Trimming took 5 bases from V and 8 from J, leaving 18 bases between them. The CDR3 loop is CASSPRGGLREAFF. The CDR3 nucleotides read TGTGCCAGCAGCCCGAGGGGAGGGTTACGAGAAGCTTTCTTT.

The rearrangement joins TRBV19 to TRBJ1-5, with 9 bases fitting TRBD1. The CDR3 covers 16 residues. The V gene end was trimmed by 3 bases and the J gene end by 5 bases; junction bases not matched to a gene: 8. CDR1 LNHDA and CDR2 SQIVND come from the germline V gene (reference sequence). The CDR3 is CASSMKGGQGHQPQHF. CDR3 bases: TGTGCCAGTAGTATGAAGGGGGGACAGGGCCATCAGCCCCAGCATTTT.

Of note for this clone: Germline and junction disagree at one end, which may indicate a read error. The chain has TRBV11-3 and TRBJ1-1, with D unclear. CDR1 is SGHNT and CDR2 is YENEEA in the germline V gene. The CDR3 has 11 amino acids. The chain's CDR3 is CASSLNSEAFF. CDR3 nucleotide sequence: TGTGCCAGCAGCTTAAACAGTGAAGCTTTCTTT.

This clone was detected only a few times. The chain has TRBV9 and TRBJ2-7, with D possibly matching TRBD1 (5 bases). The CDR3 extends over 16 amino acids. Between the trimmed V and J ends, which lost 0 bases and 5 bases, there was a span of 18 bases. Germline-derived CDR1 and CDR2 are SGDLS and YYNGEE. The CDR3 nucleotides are TGTGCCAGCAGCGTAGTGCCGCAGGGTCTACTCCACGAGCAGTACTTC. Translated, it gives CASSVVPQGLLHEQYF.

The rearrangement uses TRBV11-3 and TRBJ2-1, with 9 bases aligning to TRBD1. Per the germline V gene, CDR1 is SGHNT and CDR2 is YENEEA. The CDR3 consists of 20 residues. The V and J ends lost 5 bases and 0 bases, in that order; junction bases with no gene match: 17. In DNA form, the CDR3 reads TGTGCCAGCAGCAGAGCCGGACAGGGGTCCTATTTTGGCTCCTACAATGAGCAGTTCTTC. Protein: CASSRAGQGSYFGSYNEQFF.

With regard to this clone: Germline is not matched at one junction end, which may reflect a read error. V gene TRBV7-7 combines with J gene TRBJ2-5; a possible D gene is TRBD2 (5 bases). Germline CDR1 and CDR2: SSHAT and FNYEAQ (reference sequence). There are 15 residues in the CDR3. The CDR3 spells CASSLDAGIQETQYF. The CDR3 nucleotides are TGTGCTAGCAGCTTAGATGCCGGGATACAAGAGACCCAGTACTTC.

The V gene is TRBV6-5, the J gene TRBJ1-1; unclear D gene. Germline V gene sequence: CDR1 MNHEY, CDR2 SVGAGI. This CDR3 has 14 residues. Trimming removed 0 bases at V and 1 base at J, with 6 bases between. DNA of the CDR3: TGTGCCAGCAGTTACTCCCCGGGGAACACTGAAGCTTTCTTT. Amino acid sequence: CASSYSPGNTEAFF.

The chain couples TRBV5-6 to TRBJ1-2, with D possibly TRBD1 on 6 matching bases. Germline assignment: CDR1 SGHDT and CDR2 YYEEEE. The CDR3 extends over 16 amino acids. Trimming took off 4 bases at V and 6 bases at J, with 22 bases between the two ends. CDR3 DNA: TGTGCCAGCAGCCCAAGTCTTGGGGGCTGGGTTCATGGCTACACCTTC. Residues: CASSPSLGGWVHGYTF. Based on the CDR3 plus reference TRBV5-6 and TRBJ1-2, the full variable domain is DAGVTQSPTHLIKTRGQQVTLRCSPKSGHDTVSWYQQALGQGPQFIFQYYEEEERQRGNFPDRFSGHQFPNYSSELNVNALLLGDSALYLCASSPSLGGWVHGYTFGSGTRLTVV.

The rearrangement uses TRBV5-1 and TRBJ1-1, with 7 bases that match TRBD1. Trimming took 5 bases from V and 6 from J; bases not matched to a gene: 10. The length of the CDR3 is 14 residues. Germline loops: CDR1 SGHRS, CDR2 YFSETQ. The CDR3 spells CASSQFGTAAEAFF. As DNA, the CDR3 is TGCGCCAGCAGTCAGTTCGGGACAGCAGCTGAAGCTTTCTTT.

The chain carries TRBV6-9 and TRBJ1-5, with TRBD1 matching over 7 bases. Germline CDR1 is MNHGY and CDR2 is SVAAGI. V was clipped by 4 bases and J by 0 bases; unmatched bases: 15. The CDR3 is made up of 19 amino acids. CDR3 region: CASSSVSRDSYDSNQPQHF. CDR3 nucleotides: TGTGCCAGCAGTTCCGTCAGTCGGGACAGCTACGATAGCAATCAGCCCCAGCATTTT.

Here the CDR3 reads CASSSLAGDWDTQYF. CDR3 coding DNA: TGTGCCAGCAGTTCTCTAGCGGGGGACTGGGATACGCAGTATTTT. The V call is TRBV6-5, the J call TRBJ2-3; TRBD2 matches at 10 bases. V lost 4 bases and J lost 6; bases outside the gene matches: 7. Germline assignment: CDR1 MNHEY and CDR2 SVGAGI. This CDR3 has 15 residues.

CDR3: CASKGLGVYGYTF. As DNA, the CDR3 is TGTGCCAGCAAGGGACTTGGGGTCTATGGCTACACCTTC. The rearrangement joins TRBV6-5 to TRBJ1-2; D perhaps matches TRBD1 (5 bases). CDR1 MNHEY and CDR2 SVGAGI come from the germline V gene. With 7 bases removed from V and 4 bases from J, the gap between germline ends came to 13 bases. The CDR3 has 13 amino acids.

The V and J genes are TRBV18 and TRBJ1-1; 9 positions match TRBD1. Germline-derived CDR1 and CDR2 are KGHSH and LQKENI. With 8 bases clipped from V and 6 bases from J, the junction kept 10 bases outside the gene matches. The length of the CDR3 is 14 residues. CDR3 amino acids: CASQLTQGAAEAFF. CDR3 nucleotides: TGTGCCAGCCAACTTACACAGGGGGCCGCTGAAGCTTTCTTT.

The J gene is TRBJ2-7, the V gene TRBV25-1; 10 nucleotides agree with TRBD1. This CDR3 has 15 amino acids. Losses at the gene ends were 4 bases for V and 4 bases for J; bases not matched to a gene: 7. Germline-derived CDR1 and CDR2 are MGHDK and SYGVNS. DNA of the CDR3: TGTGCCAGCAGTGCGCCTCGGGACAGGGGATACGAGCAGTACTTC. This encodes CASSAPRDRGYEQYF.

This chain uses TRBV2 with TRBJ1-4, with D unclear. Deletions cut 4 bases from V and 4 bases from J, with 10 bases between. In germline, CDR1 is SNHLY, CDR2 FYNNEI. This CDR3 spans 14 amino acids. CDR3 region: CASSVRGVNEKLFF. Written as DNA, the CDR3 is TGTGCCAGCAGTGTTCGGGGAGTTAATGAAAAACTGTTTTTT. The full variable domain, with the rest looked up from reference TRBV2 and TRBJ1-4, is EPEVTQTPSHQVTQMGQEVILRCVPISNHLYFYWYRQILGQKVEFLVSFYNNEISEKSEIFDDQFSVERPDGSNFTLKIRSTKLEDSAMYFCASSVRGVNEKLFFGSGTQLSVL.